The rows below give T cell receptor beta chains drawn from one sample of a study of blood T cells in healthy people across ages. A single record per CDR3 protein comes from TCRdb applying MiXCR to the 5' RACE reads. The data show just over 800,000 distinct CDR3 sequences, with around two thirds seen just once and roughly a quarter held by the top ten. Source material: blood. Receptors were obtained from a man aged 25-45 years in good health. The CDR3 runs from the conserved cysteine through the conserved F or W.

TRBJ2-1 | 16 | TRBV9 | CASSVGGQGGVGEQFF
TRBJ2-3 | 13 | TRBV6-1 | CALRTTTRDTQYF
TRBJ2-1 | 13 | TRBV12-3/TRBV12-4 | CASSWGGHNEQFF
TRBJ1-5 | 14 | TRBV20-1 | CSALPGQGYQPQHF
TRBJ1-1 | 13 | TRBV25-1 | CASSVDGHLEAFF
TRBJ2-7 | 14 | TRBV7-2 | CASSYQTGAYEQYF
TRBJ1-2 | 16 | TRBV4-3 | CASSQEGGVVIRGYTF
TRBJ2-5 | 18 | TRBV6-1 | CARTDRDHGDRGRETQYF
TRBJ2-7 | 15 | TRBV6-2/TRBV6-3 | CATHLGIRRSYEQYF
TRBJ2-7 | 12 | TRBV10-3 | CAISDNTGEQYF
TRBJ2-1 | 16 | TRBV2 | CASSAGPTIDINEQFF
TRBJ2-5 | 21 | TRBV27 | CASSRQRKVFLDGDLQETQYF
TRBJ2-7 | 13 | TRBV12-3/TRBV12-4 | CASVQGASYEQYF
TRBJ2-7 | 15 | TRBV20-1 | CSAPRGTSISYEQYF
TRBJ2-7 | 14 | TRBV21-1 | CASLGGTGTYEQYF
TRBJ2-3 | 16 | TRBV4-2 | CASSQDGAGGMDTQYF
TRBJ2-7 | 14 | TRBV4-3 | CASSQEGGTDEQYF
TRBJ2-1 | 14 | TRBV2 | CASSQQGAANEQFF
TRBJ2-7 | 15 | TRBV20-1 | CSASPGVAGVYEQYF
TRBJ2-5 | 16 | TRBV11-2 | CASSLAGSLGQETQYF
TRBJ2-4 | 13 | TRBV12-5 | CASAPGQQNIQYF
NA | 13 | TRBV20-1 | CSAWDRVAYEQYF
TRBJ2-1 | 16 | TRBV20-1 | CSARDRPLDYYNEQFF
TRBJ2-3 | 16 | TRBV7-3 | CASSLNSPTSTDTQYF
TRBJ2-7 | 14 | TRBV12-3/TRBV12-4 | CASSSRTGGYERYF
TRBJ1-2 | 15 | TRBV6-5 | CASSPPGQGAYGYTF
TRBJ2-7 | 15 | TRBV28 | CASSFLGTGIYEQYF
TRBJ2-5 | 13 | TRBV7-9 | CASSLSLSQTQYF
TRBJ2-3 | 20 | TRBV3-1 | CASSPAVRLAGGLSRDTQYF
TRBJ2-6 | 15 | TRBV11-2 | CASSSDSFGANVLTF
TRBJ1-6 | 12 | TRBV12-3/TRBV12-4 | CASSVNNSPLHF
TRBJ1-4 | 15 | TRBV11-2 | CASSQNRATNEKLFF
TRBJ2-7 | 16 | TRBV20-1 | CSARDTPWGGSYEQYF
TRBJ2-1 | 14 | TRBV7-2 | CASSTQGSGNEQFF
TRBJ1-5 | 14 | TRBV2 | CASSVSISNQPQHF
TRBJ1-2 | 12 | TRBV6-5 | CASRGLYYGYTF
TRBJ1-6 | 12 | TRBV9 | CASSVAGQHLHF
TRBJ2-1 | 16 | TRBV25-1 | CASSELGGLAGGEQFF
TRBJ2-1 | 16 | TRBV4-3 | CASSQGPGTGGNEQFF
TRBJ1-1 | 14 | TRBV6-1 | CATGGALRNTEAFF
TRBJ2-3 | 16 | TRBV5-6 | CASSPGTGDGTDTQYF
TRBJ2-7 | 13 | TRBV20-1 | CSARRGQTYEQYF
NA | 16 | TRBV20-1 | CSARVGRGGRAETQYF
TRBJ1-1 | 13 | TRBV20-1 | CSARDPANTEAFF
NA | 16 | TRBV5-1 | CASSSNRDRGGYEQYF
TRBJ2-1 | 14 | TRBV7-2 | CASSLAQIYNEQFF
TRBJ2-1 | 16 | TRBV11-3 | CASSLEAGSSYNEQFF
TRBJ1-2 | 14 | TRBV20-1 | CSASPGRANYGYTF
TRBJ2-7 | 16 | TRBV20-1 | CSARDTMRGWYYEQYF